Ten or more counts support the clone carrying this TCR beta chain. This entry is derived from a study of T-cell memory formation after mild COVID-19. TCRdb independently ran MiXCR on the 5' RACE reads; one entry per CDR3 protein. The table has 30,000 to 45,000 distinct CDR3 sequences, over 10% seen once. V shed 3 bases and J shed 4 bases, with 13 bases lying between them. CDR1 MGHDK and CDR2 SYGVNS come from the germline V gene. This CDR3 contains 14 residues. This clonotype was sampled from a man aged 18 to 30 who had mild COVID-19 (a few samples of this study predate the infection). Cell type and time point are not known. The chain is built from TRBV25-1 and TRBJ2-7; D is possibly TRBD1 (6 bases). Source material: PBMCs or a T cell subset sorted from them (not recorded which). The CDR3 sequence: CASSDFGRGYEQYF. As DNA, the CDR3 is TGTGCCAGCAGTGACTTTGGCAGGGGATACGAGCAGTACTTC.